These T cell receptor beta chains were read from a single sample in a study of cytomegalovirus exposure and HLA in healthy donors. The method was immunoSEQ multiplex PCR; TCRdb's version includes in-frame clones alone and lacks a portion of them. The table lists around 180,000 clones, around four fifths of them singletons. The specimen was PBMCs. These receptors were obtained from a woman aged 40 to 55 in good health and CMV-seronegative. The CDR3 runs from the conserved cysteine through the conserved F or W. A D gene is named only where the DNA matches it firmly. A row's size may be missing; if present it is once, few, many or a size class.

clone size,J gene,D gene,V gene,CDR3 protein,CDR3 DNA
-,TRBJ2-5,TRBD1,TRBV29-1,CSVIPRDRGRETQYF,TGCAGCGTGATCCCCCGGGACAGGGGACGAGAGACCCAGTACTTC
-,TRBJ1-3,-,TRBV7-3,CASSSQGSGGNTIYF,TGTGCCAGCAGCTCACAGGGTTCAGGTGGAAACACCATATATTTT
once,TRBJ1-4,TRBD1,TRBV6-5,CASSSTGGNFNEKLFF,TGTGCCAGCAGTTCAACAGGGGGAAACTTTAATGAAAAACTGTTTTTT
-,TRBJ2-3,-,TRBV11-2,CASSLRSRDTQYF,TGTGCCAGCAGCCTAAGATCCCGCGATACGCAGTATTTT
-,TRBJ1-2,-,TRBV15,CATSRGTDGYTF,TGTGCCACCAGCAGGGGGACTGATGGCTACACCTTC
-,TRBJ2-3,TRBD2,TRBV5-4,CASSLGTSGTDTQYF,TGTGCCAGCAGCTTGGGGACTAGTGGTACAGATACGCAGTATTTT
few,TRBJ1-2,-,TRBV19,CASSIVGRAYGYTF,TGTGCCAGTAGTATAGTTGGGAGGGCCTATGGCTACACCTTC
-,TRBJ1-1,-,TRBV19,CASSILSVNTEAFF,TGTGCCAGTAGTATCCTTTCAGTGAACACTGAAGCTTTCTTT
-,TRBJ2-7,TRBD2,TRBV4-3,CASSQLADSTYEQYF,TGCGCCAGCAGCCAGCTAGCGGATAGTACCTACGAGCAGTACTTC
-,TRBJ2-5,TRBD2,TRBV7-3,CAREVGEGDQETQYF,TGTGCCCGAGAAGTGGGGGAGGGAGACCAAGAGACCCAGTACTTC
-,TRBJ2-5,TRBD2,TRBV5-1,CASTSGSGIAQETQYF,TGCGCCAGTACATCAGGTAGCGGGATTGCCCAAGAGACCCAGTACTTC
few,TRBJ2-7,-,TRBV30,CAWNLGVGLEQYF,TGTGCCTGGAACCTGGGAGTGGGGTTGGAGCAGTACTTC
-,TRBJ1-4,TRBD1,TRBV29-1,CSVAGGNLGDEKLFF,TGCAGCGTGGCAGGGGGAAATCTGGGAGATGAAAAACTGTTTTTT
once,TRBJ1-5,-,TRBV19,CASKDRSNQPQHF,TGTGCCAGTAAAGACAGGAGCAATCAGCCCCAGCATTTT
once,TRBJ1-2,TRBD1,TRBV9,CASSQVLQGSVTF,TGTGCCAGCAGCCAAGTTCTACAGGGGTCGGTCACCTTC
-,TRBJ1-1,-,TRBV19,CASNRRENTEAFF,TGTGCCAGTAACCGGAGGGAAAACACTGAAGCTTTCTTT
-,TRBJ2-7,-,TRBV20-1,CSALLTYEQYF,TGCAGTGCTCTCCTTACCTACGAGCAGTACTTC
-,TRBJ1-1,-,TRBV7-9,CASSLGGNMNTEAFF,TGTGCCAGCAGCTTAGGGGGCAACATGAACACTGAAGCTTTCTTT
once,TRBJ2-3,-,TRBV11-3,CASSPGRDRRDTQYF,TGTGCCAGCAGCCCGGGCAGGGATCGACGGGATACGCAGTATTTT
-,TRBJ2-1,TRBD2,TRBV19,CASSPQGREAYNEQFF,TGTGCCAGTAGTCCCCAAGGGCGGGAGGCCTACAATGAGCAGTTCTTC
once,TRBJ2-7,TRBD2,TRBV29-1,CSVPGLAGAHEQYF,TGCAGCGTCCCTGGACTAGCGGGAGCCCACGAGCAGTACTTC
-,TRBJ2-7,TRBD1,TRBV4-3,CASSHQSIRQGPDEQYF,TGCGCCAGCAGCCACCAATCAATTCGACAGGGGCCTGACGAGCAGTACTTC
-,TRBJ2-3,TRBD2,TRBV4-3,CASRAGASGTTDTQYF,TGCGCCAGCAGAGCGGGAGCTAGCGGGACCACAGATACGCAGTATTTT
-,TRBJ1-3,TRBD1,TRBV7-9,CSSSTNDRGSGNTIYF,TGTTCCAGCAGTACGAACGACAGGGGTTCTGGAAACACCATATATTTT
-,TRBJ2-6,TRBD1,TRBV27,CASSYLGDRDPSGANVLTF,TGTGCCAGCAGTTATCTAGGGGACAGGGACCCGTCTGGGGCCAACGTCCTGACTTTC
-,TRBJ2-1,-,TRBV29-1,CSVDRQGGHEQFF,TGCAGCGTTGATCGGCAGGGTGGCCATGAGCAGTTCTTC
-,TRBJ1-3,TRBD1,TRBV10-3,CAISSDRVAGNTIYF,TGTGCCATCAGTTCCGACAGGGTAGCTGGAAACACCATATATTTT
-,TRBJ1-2,-,TRBV30,CAWSVRRPGKAYGYTF,TGTGCCTGGAGTGTACGCCGCCCAGGGAAAGCCTATGGCTACACCTTC
-,TRBJ2-5,TRBD1,TRBV15,CATSAPGGIQETQYF,TGTGCCACCAGCGCCCCAGGGGGAATCCAAGAGACCCAGTACTTC
-,TRBJ2-5,TRBD1,TRBV6-5,CASSYGTGGLETQYF,TGTGCCAGCAGTTACGGGACAGGGGGTTTGGAGACCCAGTACTTC
-,TRBJ1-1,-,TRBV6-1,CASTVLGAENTEAFF,TGTGCCAGCACAGTATTGGGGGCTGAGAACACTGAAGCTTTCTTT
-,TRBJ1-1,TRBD1,TRBV2,CASSLAGRQGNTEAFF,TGTGCCAGCAGTCTTGCCGGTCGACAGGGCAACACTGAAGCTTTCTTT
few,TRBJ1-2,TRBD1,TRBV4-3,CASSQEPGQGRFNYGYTF,TGCGCCAGCAGCCAAGAACCGGGACAGGGCCGTTTTAACTATGGCTACACCTTC
once,TRBJ2-7,TRBD2,TRBV27,CASRPGTSGSYEQYF,TGTGCCAGCAGACCCGGGACTAGCGGCTCCTACGAGCAGTACTTC
-,TRBJ1-1,-,TRBV7-3,CASMGGTAHTEAFF,TGTGCCAGCATGGGGGGAACCGCGCACACTGAAGCTTTCTTT
-,TRBJ2-6,TRBD1,TRBV14,CASSRDRTTGANVLTF,TGTGCCAGCAGCCGGGACAGGACAACTGGGGCCAACGTCCTGACTTTC
few,TRBJ2-5,-,TRBV6-1,CASSEVGGGDTFQETQYF,TGTGCCAGCAGTGAAGTAGGGGGGGGAGACACTTTCCAAGAGACCCAGTACTTC